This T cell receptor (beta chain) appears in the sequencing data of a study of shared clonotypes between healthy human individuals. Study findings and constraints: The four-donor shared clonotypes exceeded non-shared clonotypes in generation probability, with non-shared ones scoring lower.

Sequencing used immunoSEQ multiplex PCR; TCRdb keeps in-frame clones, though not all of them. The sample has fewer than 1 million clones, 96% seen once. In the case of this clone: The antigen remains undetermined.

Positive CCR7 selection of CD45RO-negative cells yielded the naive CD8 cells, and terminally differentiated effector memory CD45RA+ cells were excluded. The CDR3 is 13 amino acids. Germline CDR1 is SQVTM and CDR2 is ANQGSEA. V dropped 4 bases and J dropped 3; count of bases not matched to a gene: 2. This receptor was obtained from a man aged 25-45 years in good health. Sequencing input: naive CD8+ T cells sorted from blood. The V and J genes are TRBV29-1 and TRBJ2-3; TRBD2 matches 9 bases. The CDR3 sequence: CSVGLAGTDTQYF. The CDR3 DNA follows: TGCAGCGTTGGGCTAGCGGGAACAGATACGCAGTATTTT.